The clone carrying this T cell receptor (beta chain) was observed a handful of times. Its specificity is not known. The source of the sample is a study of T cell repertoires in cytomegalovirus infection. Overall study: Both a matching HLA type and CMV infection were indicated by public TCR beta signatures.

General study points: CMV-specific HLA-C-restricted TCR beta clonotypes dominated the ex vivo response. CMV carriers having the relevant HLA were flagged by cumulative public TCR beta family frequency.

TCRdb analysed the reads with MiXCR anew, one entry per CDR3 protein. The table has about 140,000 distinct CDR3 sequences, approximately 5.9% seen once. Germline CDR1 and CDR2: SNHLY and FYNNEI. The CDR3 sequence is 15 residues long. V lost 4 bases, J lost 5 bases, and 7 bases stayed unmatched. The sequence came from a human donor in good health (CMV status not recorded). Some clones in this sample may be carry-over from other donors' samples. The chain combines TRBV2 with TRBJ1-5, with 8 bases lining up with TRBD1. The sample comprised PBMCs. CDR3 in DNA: TGTGCCAGCAGTGCTGAACAGGGGGGCGATCAGCCCCAGCATTTT. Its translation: CASSAEQGGDQPQHF.